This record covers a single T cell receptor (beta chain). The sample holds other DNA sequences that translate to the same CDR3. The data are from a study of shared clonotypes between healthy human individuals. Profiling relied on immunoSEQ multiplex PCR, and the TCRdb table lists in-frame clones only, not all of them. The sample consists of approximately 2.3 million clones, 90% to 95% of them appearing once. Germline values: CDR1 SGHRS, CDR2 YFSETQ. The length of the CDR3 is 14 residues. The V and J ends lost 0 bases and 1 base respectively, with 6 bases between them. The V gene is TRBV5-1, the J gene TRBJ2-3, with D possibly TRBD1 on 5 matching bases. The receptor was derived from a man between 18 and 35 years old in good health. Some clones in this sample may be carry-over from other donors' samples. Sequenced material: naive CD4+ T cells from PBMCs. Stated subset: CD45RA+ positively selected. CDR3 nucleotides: TGCGCCAGCAGCTTGGGCAGGGGCACAGATACGCAGTATTTT. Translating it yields CASSLGRGTDTQYF.